This T cell receptor beta chain is from a study of blood T cell repertoires in COVID-19 (dated by TCRdb to about 2020). Describing the broader study: Samples covering the acute and convalescent phases of COVID-19 were provided by collaborators in the United States, Italy and Spain. The prospective study material was composed of cDNA or gDNA derived from T cells, B-cell-depleted T cells, or PBMCs. Subjects who had been exposed to COVID-19, were actively infected with it, or had recovered from it provided the deeply sampled blood TCRbeta repertoires that made up the dataset. The repertoires were released in a freely available public database meant as a resource for research on the immune response to SARS-CoV-2. Samples were obtained from the ongoing ImmuneRACE study (first 160 participants) and from about 1,300 subjects provided by 6 global collaborators. Sample metadata almost always included a de-identified subject ID, COVID-19 status, age in years and sex. Where HLA class I and class II types were available, the types were taken from metadata supplied by the sample provider, not from assay-based typing. What the study reported, not specific to this receptor: The quantity of clinical and demographic metadata differed by source and by participant and was supplied without curation.

Collaborating institutions collected whole blood in K2EDTA tubes following their own protocols. For TCRbeta analysis, collaborators shipped samples as frozen whole blood, isolated PBMCs, or DNA extracted from either of those sample types. The CDR3 spans 15 residues, from the cysteine through the phenylalanine. Kept here is only the CDR3 DNA, which spans 45 bases and is read in frame from base 1. Reading the germline V gene (reference sequence) gives CDR1 LNHDA and CDR2 SQIVND. The junction shows trimming of 5 bases on V and 5 bases on J, and the gene matches do not reach 6 bases of it. On this clone itself: Its recognized antigen is unknown. Base qualities are not at hand, and no much larger clone is one base apart.

TCRbeta CDR3 regions were amplified from genomic DNA by means of the immunoSEQ Assay, a bias-controlled multiplex PCR. The published analysis was carried out like this. The number of nucleated cells in each sample was estimated from the amplification of reference gene primers within the assay. To quantify the absolute abundance of each unique TCRbeta CDR3 rearrangement, sequence reads were collapsed and filtered. For each sample, productive Simpson clonality was calculated by taking the square root of Simpson's diversity index across productive rearrangements. This immuneACCESS table, as held by TCRdb, lists in-frame sequences with V and J called but not all clones. Of the missing ones, under half trace to an unresolved V gene in checked studies; the others have no known cause. V and J calls and clone size are those listed in that table; D and trimming were worked out from the DNA. Present in this sample are 200,000 to 250,000 clones, around 87% of which were seen just once. 3% to 3.5% of the sample goes to the ten largest clones.

This chain joins TRBV19 to TRBJ2-2, and 9 junction bases match TRBD1. Sequencing input: peripheral blood. This clonotype originated in a man in his fifties or sixties with acute or convalescent COVID-19. The encoded CDR3 is CASSSRQGGTGELFF. Here is the DNA: TGTGCCAGTAGTTCACGACAGGGGGGTACCGGGGAGCTGTTTTTT.